These 15 T cell receptor beta chains were all obtained from the same sample, sequenced in a study of cytomegalovirus exposure and HLA in healthy donors. Amplification used 60 Vbeta primers and 13 Jbeta primers. Repertoires were generated with immunoSEQ multiplex PCR, while TCRdb's copy carries only in-frame clones and drops some. Of approximately 130,000 clones listed, 81% were seen once; the top ten hold less than 2%. Sequenced sample: PBMCs. These receptors were taken from a man aged 35-49 years in good health and CMV-seronegative.

This chain links TRBV9 with TRBJ1-1; D is undetermined. Trimming took 0 bases from V and 8 from J, leaving 11 bases between them. CDR1 is SGDLS and CDR2 is YYNGEE in the germline V gene. The CDR3 is 13 amino acids. The CDR3 reads CASSVVSKSEAFF. The CDR3 nucleotides are TGTGCCAGCAGCGTAGTGAGTAAATCCGAAGCTTTCTTT. Variable domain in full (rest from reference TRBV9 and TRBJ1-1): DSGVTQTPKHLITATGQRVTLRCSPRSGDLSVYWYQQSLDQGLQFLIQYYNGEERAKGNILERFSAQQFPDLHSELNLSSLELGDSALYFCASSVVSKSEAFFGQGTRLTVV.

The genes are TRBV30 and TRBJ2-7; 7 positions agree with TRBD2. V trimming: 2 bases; J trimming: 6 bases; junction bases outside the gene matches: 4. This CDR3 has 12 residues. Germline-derived CDR1 and CDR2 are GTSNPN and SVGIG (reference sequence). DNA of the CDR3: TGTGCCTGGAGTTTGGGGGGGGGCGAGCAGTACTTC. Translation gives CAWSLGGGEQYF. Complete variable domain (other parts from reference TRBV30 and TRBJ2-7): SQTIHQWPATLVQPVGSPLSLECTVEGTSNPNLYWYRQAAGRGLQLLFYSVGIGQISSEVPQNLSASRPQDRQFILSSKKLLLSDSGFYLCAWSLGGGEQYFGPGTRLTVT.

In this sample, this clone turned up once. This chain connects TRBV27 to TRBJ2-1; 8 bases are shared with TRBD2. Germline assignment: CDR1 MNHEY and CDR2 SMNVEV (reference sequence). The CDR3 contains 14 residues. Trimming at V came to 5 bases and at J to 1 base, leaving 1 base not matched to a gene. The CDR3 reads CASSSGSSYNEQFF. The DNA for the CDR3 is TGTGCCAGCAGTAGCGGGAGTTCCTACAATGAGCAGTTCTTC.

The chain employs TRBV5-6 and TRBJ2-4; TRBD2 might be the D (5 bases). The V end was cut by 5 bases, the J end by 2 bases, with 8 bases between. Germline loops: CDR1 SGHDT, CDR2 YYEEEE. This CDR3 comprises 13 residues. CDR3 sequence: CASRRVTKNIQYF. In nucleotides, the CDR3 is TGTGCCAGCAGGCGGGTGACCAAAAACATTCAGTACTTC.

The rearrangement links TRBV30 to TRBJ2-1; 8 bases align to TRBD1. Trimming removed 2 bases from V and 5 bases from J; junction bases left unmatched: 5. The germline V gene has CDR1 GTSNPN and CDR2 SVGIG (reference sequence). The CDR3 runs 14 residues. The CDR3 bases are TGTGCCTGGAGTCCGGGACAGGTTAACAATGAGCAGTTCTTC. It is translated as CAWSPGQVNNEQFF.

V gene TRBV7-9 combines with J gene TRBJ1-5, with 11 bases fitting TRBD1. The CDR3 covers 17 residues. Germline V gene sequence: CDR1 SEHNR, CDR2 FQNEAQ (reference sequence). V lost 5 bases, J lost 3 bases, and 9 bases stayed unmatched. CDR3 in amino acids: CASSTSGQGDINQPQHF. CDR3 nucleotide sequence: TGTGCCAGCAGCACCTCGGGACAGGGGGATATCAATCAGCCCCAGCATTTT. Full variable domain (missing parts from reference TRBV7-9 and TRBJ1-5): DTGVSQNPRHKITKRGQNVTFRCDPISEHNRLYWYRQTLGQGPEFLTYFQNEAQLEKSRLLSDRFSAERPKGSFSTLEIQRTEQGDSAMYLCASSTSGQGDINQPQHFGDGTRLSIL.

The CDR3 sequence: CASKQGAGDEQFF. For the CDR3, the DNA is TGCGCCAGCAAACAGGGGGCGGGAGATGAGCAGTTCTTC. The gene calls are TRBV5-1 and TRBJ2-1; TRBD1 matches at 9 bases. Looked up from germline, CDR1 is SGHRS and CDR2 is YFSETQ. This CDR3 has 13 residues. With 6 bases clipped from V and 8 bases from J, the junction kept 6 bases outside the gene matches.

A note on this clone: Compared with germline, one end of the junction differs, possibly owing to a read error. The chain is built from TRBV6-5 and TRBJ2-6; D might be TRBD1 (7 bases). Looked up from germline, CDR1 is MNHEY and CDR2 is SVGAGI. The CDR3 loop spans 15 amino acids. CDR3 in DNA: TGTGCCAGCAGACCACAGGGGACTGGGGCCAACGGCCTGACTTTC. Translated: CASRPQGTGANGLTF.

V is TRBV5-6 and J is TRBJ2-7; a weak D match, TRBD1 (6 bases). The CDR3 covers 15 residues. The V gene's germline CDR1 is SGHDT and CDR2 YYEEEE. Trimming left V 1 base short and J 2 bases short, with 13 bases between. CDR3 nucleotides: TGTGCCAGCAGCTTGAATACAGGGCCGACCTACGAGCAGTACTTC. It is translated as CASSLNTGPTYEQYF.

The V call is TRBV13, the J call TRBJ1-1, with 8 bases that match TRBD1. CDR1 is PRHDT, CDR2 FYEKMQ, per germline (reference sequence). There are 13 residues in the CDR3. Trimming at V came to 5 bases and at J to 5 bases, leaving 4 bases not matched to a gene. In DNA, the CDR3 is TGTGCCAGCAGCCGGACAGGGAGGACTGAAGCTTTCTTT. It translates to CASSRTGRTEAFF.

The CDR3 region is CASSLGEGRATQYF. DNA of the CDR3: TGTGCCAGCAGCTTAGGTGAGGGTAGGGCGACCCAGTACTTC. The chain uses TRBV7-9 and TRBJ2-5; possibly TRBD2 for D (5 bases). This CDR3 has 14 amino acids. The germline V gene has CDR1 SEHNR and CDR2 FQNEAQ (reference sequence). Deletions cut 1 base from V and 7 bases from J, with 13 bases between. Using reference TRBV7-9 and TRBJ2-5 for the parts outside the CDR3, the full variable domain is DTGVSQNPRHKITKRGQNVTFRCDPISEHNRLYWYRQTLGQGPEFLTYFQNEAQLEKSRLLSDRFSAERPKGSFSTLEIQRTEQGDSAMYLCASSLGEGRATQYFGPGTRLLVL.

The chain combines TRBV19 with TRBJ2-3, with TRBD2 matching over 8 bases. Trimming at V came to 5 bases and at J to 0 bases, leaving 10 bases not matched to a gene. Germline V gene sequence: CDR1 LNHDA, CDR2 SQIVND (reference sequence). The CDR3 extends over 17 amino acids. CDR3 protein: CASSDSTSAGSTDTQYF. The CDR3 DNA is TGTGCCAGTAGTGATTCGACTAGCGCGGGTAGCACAGATACGCAGTATTTT.

The chain uses TRBV27 and TRBJ1-4; no firm D call. The ends were cut back, 6 bases at V and 5 bases at J, with 16 bases in the middle. Germline CDR1 MNHEY, CDR2 SMNVEV (reference sequence). The CDR3 contains 15 residues. CDR3 sequence: CASSRFSSGNEKLFF. The CDR3 DNA is TGTGCCAGCAGCCGGTTTTCCAGCGGGAATGAAAAACTGTTTTTT.

The chain recombines TRBV10-1 with TRBJ2-7, with D possibly matching TRBD1 (7 bases). Trimming removed 11 bases at V and 4 bases at J, with 21 bases between. Germline loops: CDR1 WNHNN, CDR2 SYGVQD (reference sequence). The CDR3 has 14 residues. This chain's CDR3 is CAGKQGKGTYEQYF. CDR3 sequence (DNA): TGCGCCGGTAAACAGGGGAAGGGGACTTACGAGCAGTACTTC.

V is TRBV6-5 and J is TRBJ2-1; unclear D gene. The CDR3 totals 14 residues. Germline CDR1 MNHEY, CDR2 SVGAGI. Trimming pared 0 bases from V and 7 bases from J, leaving 10 bases between. The CDR3 region is CASSYSLWRNEQFF. The DNA of the CDR3 is TGTGCCAGCAGTTACTCATTGTGGCGGAATGAGCAGTTCTTC.